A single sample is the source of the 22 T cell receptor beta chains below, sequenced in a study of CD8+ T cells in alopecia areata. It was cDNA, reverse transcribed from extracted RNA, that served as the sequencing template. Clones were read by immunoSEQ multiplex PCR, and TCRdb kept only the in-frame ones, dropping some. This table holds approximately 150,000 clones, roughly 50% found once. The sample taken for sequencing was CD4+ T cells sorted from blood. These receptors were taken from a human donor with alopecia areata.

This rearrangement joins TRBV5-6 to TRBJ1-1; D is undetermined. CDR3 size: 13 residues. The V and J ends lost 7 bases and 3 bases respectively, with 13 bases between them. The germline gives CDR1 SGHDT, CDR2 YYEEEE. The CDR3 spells CASLILRDTEAFF. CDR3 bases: TGTGCCAGCCTAATCCTTCGGGACACTGAAGCTTTCTTT.

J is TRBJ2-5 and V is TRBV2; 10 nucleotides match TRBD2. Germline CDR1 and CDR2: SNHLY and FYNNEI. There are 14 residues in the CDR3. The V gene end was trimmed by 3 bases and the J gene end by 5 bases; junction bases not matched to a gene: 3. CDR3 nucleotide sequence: TGTGCCAGCAGTGACCGAGCGGGAGGGGAGACCCAGTACTTC. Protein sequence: CASSDRAGGETQYF.

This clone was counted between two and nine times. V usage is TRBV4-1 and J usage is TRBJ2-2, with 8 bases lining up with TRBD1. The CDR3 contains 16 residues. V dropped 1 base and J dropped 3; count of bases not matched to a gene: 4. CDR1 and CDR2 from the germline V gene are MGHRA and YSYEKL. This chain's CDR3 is CASSQGDRRDTGELFF. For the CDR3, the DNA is TGCGCCAGCAGCCAAGGGGACAGGAGAGACACCGGGGAGCTGTTTTTT.

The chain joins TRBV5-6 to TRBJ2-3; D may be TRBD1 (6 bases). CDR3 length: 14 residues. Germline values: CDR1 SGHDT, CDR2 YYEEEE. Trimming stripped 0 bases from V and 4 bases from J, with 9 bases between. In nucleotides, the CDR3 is TGTGCCAGCAGCTTGGACAGGGCCCCAGATACGCAGTATTTT. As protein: CASSLDRAPDTQYF.

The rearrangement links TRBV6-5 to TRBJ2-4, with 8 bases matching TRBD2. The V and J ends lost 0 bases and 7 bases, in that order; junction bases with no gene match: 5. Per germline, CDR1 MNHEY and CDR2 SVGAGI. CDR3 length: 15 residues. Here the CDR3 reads CASSYSGGRRNIQYF. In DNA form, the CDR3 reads TGTGCCAGCAGTTACTCGGGCGGGAGGAGGAACATTCAGTACTTC.

The CDR3 DNA reads as TGTGCCAGCAGCCAAGGGGGGCGCCCGAACACTGAAGCTTTCTTT. Translating gives CASSQGGRPNTEAFF. V usage is TRBV14 and J usage is TRBJ1-1; the D gene is possibly TRBD1 (6 bases). The CDR3 sequence is 15 residues long. CDR1 is SGHDN and CDR2 is FVKESK in the germline V gene. Between the trimmed V and J ends, which lost 1 base and 1 base, there was a span of 10 bases.

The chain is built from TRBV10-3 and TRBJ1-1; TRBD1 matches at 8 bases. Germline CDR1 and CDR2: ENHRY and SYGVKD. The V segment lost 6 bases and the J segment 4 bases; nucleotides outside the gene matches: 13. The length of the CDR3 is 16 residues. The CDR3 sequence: CAISGGLRGPGTEAFF. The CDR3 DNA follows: TGTGCCATCAGCGGGGGCCTCAGGGGGCCCGGCACTGAAGCTTTCTTT.

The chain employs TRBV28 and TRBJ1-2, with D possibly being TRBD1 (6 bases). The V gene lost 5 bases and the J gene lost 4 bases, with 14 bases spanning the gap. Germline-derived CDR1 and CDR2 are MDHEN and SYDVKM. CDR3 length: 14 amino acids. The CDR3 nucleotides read TGTGCCAGCAGTGGCGGGGGGCAAAGCTATGGCTACACCTTC. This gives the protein CASSGGGQSYGYTF.

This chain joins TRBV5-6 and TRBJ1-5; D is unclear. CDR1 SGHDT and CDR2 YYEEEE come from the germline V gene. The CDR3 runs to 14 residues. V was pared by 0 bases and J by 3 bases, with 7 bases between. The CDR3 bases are TGTGCCAGCAGCTTGGGTCACCTCAATCAGCCCCAGCATTTT. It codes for CASSLGHLNQPQHF.

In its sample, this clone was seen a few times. The CDR3 loop is CASSFFLYEQYF. CDR3 bases: TGTGCCAGCAGCTTTTTCCTCTACGAGCAGTACTTC. The genes are TRBV7-9 and TRBJ2-7, with no clear D. The V end lost 3 bases, the J end lost 3 bases, and 6 bases lay between the germline ends. The CDR3 extends over 12 amino acids. The germline V gene encodes CDR1 SEHNR and CDR2 FQNEAQ (reference sequence). Based on the CDR3 plus reference TRBV7-9 and TRBJ2-7, the full variable domain is DTGVSQNPRHKITKRGQNVTFRCDPISEHNRLYWYRQTLGQGPEFLTYFQNEAQLEKSRLLSDRFSAERPKGSFSTLEIQRTEQGDSAMYLCASSFFLYEQYFGPGTRLTVT.

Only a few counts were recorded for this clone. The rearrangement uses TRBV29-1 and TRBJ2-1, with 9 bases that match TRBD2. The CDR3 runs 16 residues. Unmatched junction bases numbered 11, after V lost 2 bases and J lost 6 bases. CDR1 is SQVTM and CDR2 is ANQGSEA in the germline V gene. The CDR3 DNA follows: TGCAGCGTTGAACTAACAGCGGGGGGAGGGGTCAATGAGCAGTTCTTC. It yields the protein CSVELTAGGGVNEQFF.

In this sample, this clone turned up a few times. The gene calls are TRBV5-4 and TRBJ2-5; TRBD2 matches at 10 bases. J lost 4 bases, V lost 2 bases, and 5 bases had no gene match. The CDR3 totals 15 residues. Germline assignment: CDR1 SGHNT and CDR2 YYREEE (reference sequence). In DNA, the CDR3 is TGTGCCAGCAGCTTCTCGCTAGCGGGAGTAGAGACCCAGTACTTC. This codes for CASSFSLAGVETQYF.

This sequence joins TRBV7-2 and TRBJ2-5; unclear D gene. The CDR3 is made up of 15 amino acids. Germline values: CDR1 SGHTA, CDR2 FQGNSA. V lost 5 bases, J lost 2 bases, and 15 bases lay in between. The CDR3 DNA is TGTGCCAGCAGCCCTGCGAAGCGTTTACAAGAGACCCAGTACTTC. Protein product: CASSPAKRLQETQYF.

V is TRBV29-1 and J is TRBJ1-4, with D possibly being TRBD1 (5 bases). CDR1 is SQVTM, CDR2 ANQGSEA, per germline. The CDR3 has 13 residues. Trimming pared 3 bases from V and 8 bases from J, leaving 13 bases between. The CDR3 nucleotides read TGCAGCGTTGAGATGGGGGACCGGGAAAAACTGTTTTTT. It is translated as CSVEMGDREKLFF.

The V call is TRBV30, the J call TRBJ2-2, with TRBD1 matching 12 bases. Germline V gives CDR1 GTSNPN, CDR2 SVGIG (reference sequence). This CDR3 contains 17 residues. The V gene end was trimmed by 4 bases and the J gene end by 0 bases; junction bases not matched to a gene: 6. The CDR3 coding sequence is TGTGCCTGGAATCGGGGACAGGGGGCCTCGAACACCGGGGAGCTGTTTTTT. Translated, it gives CAWNRGQGASNTGELFF.

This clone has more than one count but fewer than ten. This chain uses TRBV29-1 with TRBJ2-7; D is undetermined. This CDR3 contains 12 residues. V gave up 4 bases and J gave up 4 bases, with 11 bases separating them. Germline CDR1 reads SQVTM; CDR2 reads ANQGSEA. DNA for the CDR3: TGCAGCGTTGGGCCGATAGGGTACGAGCAGTACTTC. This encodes CSVGPIGYEQYF.

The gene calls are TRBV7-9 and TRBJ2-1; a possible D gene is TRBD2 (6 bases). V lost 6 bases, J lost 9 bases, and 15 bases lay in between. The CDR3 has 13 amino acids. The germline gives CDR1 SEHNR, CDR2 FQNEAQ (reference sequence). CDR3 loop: CASRQTSFGEQFF. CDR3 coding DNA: TGTGCCAGCAGGCAGACTAGTTTCGGTGAGCAGTTCTTC.

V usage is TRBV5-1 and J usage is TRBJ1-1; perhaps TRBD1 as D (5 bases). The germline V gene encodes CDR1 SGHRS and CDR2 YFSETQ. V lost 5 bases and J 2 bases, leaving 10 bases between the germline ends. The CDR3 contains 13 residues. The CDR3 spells CASSFDSNTEAFF. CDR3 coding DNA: TGCGCCAGCAGTTTCGACAGTAACACTGAAGCTTTCTTT.

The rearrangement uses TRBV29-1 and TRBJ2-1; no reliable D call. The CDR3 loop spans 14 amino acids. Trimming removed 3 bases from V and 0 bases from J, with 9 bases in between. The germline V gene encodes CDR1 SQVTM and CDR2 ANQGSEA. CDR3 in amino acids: CSVERARSYNEQFF. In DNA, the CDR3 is TGCAGCGTTGAGAGAGCCCGCTCCTACAATGAGCAGTTCTTC.

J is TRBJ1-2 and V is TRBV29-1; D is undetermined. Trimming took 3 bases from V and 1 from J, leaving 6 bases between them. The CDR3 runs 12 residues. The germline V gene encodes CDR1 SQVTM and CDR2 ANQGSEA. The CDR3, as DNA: TGCAGCGTTGAGAAACTTAACTATGGCTACACCTTC. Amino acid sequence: CSVEKLNYGYTF.

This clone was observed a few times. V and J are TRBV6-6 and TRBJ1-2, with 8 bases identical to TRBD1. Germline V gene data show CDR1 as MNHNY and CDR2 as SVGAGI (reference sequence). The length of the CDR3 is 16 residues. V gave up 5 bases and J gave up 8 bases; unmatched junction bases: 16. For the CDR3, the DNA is TGTGCCAGCAGTCGCGCTCTCAGGGGGCGTAACCACGGCTACACCTTC. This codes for CASSRALRGRNHGYTF.

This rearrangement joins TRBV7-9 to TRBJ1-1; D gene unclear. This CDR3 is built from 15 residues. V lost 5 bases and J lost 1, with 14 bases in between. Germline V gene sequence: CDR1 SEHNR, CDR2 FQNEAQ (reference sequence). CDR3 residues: CASSPREAENTEAFF. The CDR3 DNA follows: TGTGCCAGCAGCCCACGGGAGGCGGAGAACACTGAAGCTTTCTTT. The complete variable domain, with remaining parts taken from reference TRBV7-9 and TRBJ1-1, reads DTGVSQNPRHKITKRGQNVTFRCDPISEHNRLYWYRQTLGQGPEFLTYFQNEAQLEKSRLLSDRFSAERPKGSFSTLEIQRTEQGDSAMYLCASSPREAENTEAFFGQGTRLTVV.